One T cell receptor beta chain is described in this entry. Its antigen is currently unknown. The assay was immunoSEQ multiplex PCR, and TCRdb's table has in-frame clones only and misses some. The profile shows about 140,000 clones, roughly 90% of them singletons. These data come from a study of T cell responses to AZD1222 COVID-19 vaccine. CDR3 length: 16 residues. Trimming took 6 bases from V and 4 from J; bases not matched to a gene: 10. CDR1 is SGHTA and CDR2 is FQGNSA in the germline V gene. Study findings and constraints: Among the donors, most were white British and more were female, and clonal diversity was possibly underestimated. Baseline serostatus was positive in only six AZD1222 recipients. Increases in Spike-specific TCR breadth and depth were seen after two AZD1222 doses.

This chain uses TRBV7-2 with TRBJ2-7; 12 bases agree with TRBD1. This sequence was found in an adult in good health. The sample in question was peripheral blood, obtained on day 0 of AZD1222 vaccination. The chain's CDR3 is CASSYLSGQGAYEQYF. The CDR3 coding sequence is TGTGCCAGCAGTTACCTTTCGGGACAGGGGGCTTACGAGCAGTACTTC.